The 21 T cell receptor beta chains below come from one sample, sequenced in a study. TCRdb re-derived calls from the 5' RACE reads in MiXCR, one entry per CDR3 protein. Here the sample spans about 5,900 distinct CDR3 sequences, 69% being singletons. Source material: memory CD4+ T cells sorted from a lymph node. Sample subset: memory CD4+ T cells, CD4+CD45RO+CD25-. These receptors originate from a female donor with breast cancer.

With regard to this clonotype: A much larger clone differs from this one at a single base, so this may be a read error. This chain uses TRBV20-1 with TRBJ1-1, with a possible D match to TRBD1 (6 bases). In germline, CDR1 is DFQATT, CDR2 SNEGSKA (reference sequence). The CDR3 loop spans 15 amino acids. V lost 5 bases and J lost 1, with 17 bases in between. CDR3 coding DNA: TGCAGTGCTTTTACTTCGGGACATAAGAACACTGAAGCTTTCTTT. Its protein product is CSAFTSGHKNTEAFF.

The CDR3 DNA reads as TGTGCCAGCACATATACGGCGGGGTACTATGGCTACACCTTC. As protein: CASTYTAGYYGYTF. The rearrangement links TRBV12-3 or TRBV12-4 to TRBJ1-2, with D unresolved. The CDR3 is made up of 14 amino acids. Trimming shortened V by 7 bases and J by 3 bases, and 15 bases separated the two germline ends.

V usage is TRBV11-2 and J usage is TRBJ2-3; D is ambiguous. Per germline, CDR1 SGHAT and CDR2 FQNNGV. There are 13 residues in the CDR3. V was shortened by 6 bases and J by 5 bases, with 12 bases between the two germline ends. The CDR3 DNA sequence: TGTGCCAGCAGTCCCCCCACGCGAGATACGCAGTATTTT. Translated, it gives CASSPPTRDTQYF.

This chain uses TRBV20-1 with TRBJ2-7; either TRBD1 or TRBD2 may fit D (5 bases each). Trimming removed 4 bases from V and 7 bases from J, with 17 bases in between. This CDR3 has 13 amino acids. Germline V lookup: CDR1 DFQATT, CDR2 SNEGSKA (reference sequence). CDR3 nucleotides: TGCAGTGCTACACGGGACGGCCGCCAGGAGCAGTACTTC. Translated, it gives CSATRDGRQEQYF.

The chain carries TRBV24-1 and TRBJ2-3; 9 nucleotides match TRBD2. CDR3 size: 16 residues. V shed 2 bases and J 4 bases; nucleotides not matched to a gene: 6. CDR1 and CDR2 from the germline V gene are KGHDR and SFDVKD. CDR3 in DNA: TGTGCCACCAGTGATTACGTAGCGGGGGCCCCAGATACGCAGTATTTT. This encodes CATSDYVAGAPDTQYF.

This sequence joins TRBV20-1 and TRBJ2-7; 13 bases are shared with TRBD2. This CDR3 spans 15 amino acids. CDR1 is DFQATT, CDR2 SNEGSKA, per germline (reference sequence). Trimming took 5 bases from V and 4 from J; bases not matched to a gene: 8. The CDR3 protein is CSAPDTSGGAYEQYF. CDR3 sequence (DNA): TGCAGTGCTCCGGATACTAGCGGGGGGGCTTACGAGCAGTACTTC.

This chain connects TRBV20-1 to TRBJ1-1; no clear D gene. V was clipped by 3 bases and J by 0 bases, with 14 bases between them. The V gene's germline CDR1 is DFQATT and CDR2 SNEGSKA (reference sequence). The CDR3 is made up of 15 amino acids. The CDR3 coding sequence is TGCAGTGCTAGTGGGCTTTGGGAGCTGAACACTGAAGCTTTCTTT. Protein product: CSASGLWELNTEAFF.

The V and J genes are TRBV20-1 and TRBJ2-6; TRBD2 agrees at 8 bases. The germline gives CDR1 DFQATT, CDR2 SNEGSKA (reference sequence). The CDR3 is 15 residues long. The junction had 5 bases not matched to a gene; V was cut back by 5 bases and J by 2 bases. The CDR3 loop reads CSAHRGGTGANVLTF. For the CDR3, the DNA is TGCAGTGCTCATCGCGGGGGGACTGGGGCCAACGTCCTGACTTTC.

The rearrangement links TRBV7-2 to TRBJ2-3; TRBD2 matches at 8 bases. The CDR3 has 14 residues. V gave up 1 base and J gave up 6 bases; unmatched junction bases: 3. CDR1 is SGHTA and CDR2 is FQGNSA in the germline V gene. The CDR3 sequence: CASSLGLATDTQYF. CDR3 in DNA: TGTGCCAGCAGCTTAGGACTAGCGACCGATACGCAGTATTTT.

This clonotype counts as large. V is TRBV7-9 and J is TRBJ2-3; 7 bases map to TRBD1. The CDR3 runs 14 residues. With 4 bases clipped from V and 2 bases from J, the junction kept 3 bases outside the gene matches. Germline V gene lookup returns CDR1 SEHNR and CDR2 FQNEAQ (reference sequence). The CDR3, as DNA: TGTGCCAGCAGCTGGGGGACAGTCACAGATACGCAGTATTTT. It encodes CASSWGTVTDTQYF. Based on the CDR3 plus reference TRBV7-9 and TRBJ2-3, the full variable domain is DTGVSQNPRHKITKRGQNVTFRCDPISEHNRLYWYRQTLGQGPEFLTYFQNEAQLEKSRLLSDRFSAERPKGSFSTLEIQRTEQGDSAMYLCASSWGTVTDTQYFGPGTRLTVL.

The table lists this clonotype with a count of one. At one boundary the junction diverges from the germline segment, which might be a read error. This chain joins TRBV7-7 and TRBJ2-5; TRBD2 matches at 9 bases. Looked up from germline, CDR1 is SSHAT and CDR2 is FNYEAQ (reference sequence). The CDR3 totals 13 residues. The CDR3 spells CASSLAGAETQYF. The CDR3 DNA follows: TGTGCTAGCAGCTTAGCGGGGGCAGAGACCCAGTACTTC.

As concerns this clonotype: The germline gene is not matched at one end of the junction; a read error may be the cause. V is TRBV10-3 and J is TRBJ1-5; TRBD1 aligns across 7 bases. CDR1 and CDR2 from the germline V gene are ENHRY and SYGVKD. This CDR3 has 14 residues. Here the CDR3 reads CAISPGQSNQPRHF. The CDR3 nucleotides are TGTGCCATCAGTCCGGGACAGAGCAATCAGCCCCGGCATTTT.

This clonotype was detected only a few times. The J gene is TRBJ1-5, the V gene TRBV5-1; D gene ambiguous. Germline CDR1 reads SGHRS; CDR2 reads YFSETQ. Trimming left V 1 base short and J 5 bases short, with 7 bases between. CDR3 length: 13 residues. DNA of the CDR3: TGCGCCAGCAGCTTGATCCCAGATCAGCCCCAGCATTTT. Translated: CASSLIPDQPQHF.

V gene TRBV5-1 combines with J gene TRBJ2-7; a possible D gene is TRBD2 (7 bases). CDR3 size: 15 residues. Between the trimmed V and J ends, which lost 0 bases and 4 bases, there was a span of 14 bases. Germline V gene data show CDR1 as SGHRS and CDR2 as YFSETQ. DNA of the CDR3: TGCGCCAGCAGCTTGGGGGAACAGGGAGGGTACGAGCAGTACTTC. This gives the protein CASSLGEQGGYEQYF.

The chain couples TRBV5-5 to TRBJ1-6; D unclear. This CDR3 is 15 amino acids long. With 5 bases removed from V and 7 bases from J, the gap between germline ends came to 16 bases. Per germline, CDR1 SGHKS and CDR2 YYEKEE (reference sequence). The CDR3, as DNA: TGTGCCAGCAGTTTTTCGGCGGGTCTCAATTCACCCCTCCACTTT. Its translation: CASSFSAGLNSPLHF.

This clonotype was seen only a few times. This sequence joins TRBV7-3 and TRBJ2-3; D tentatively reads TRBD1 or TRBD2 (5 bases each). This CDR3 spans 14 amino acids. The V gene's germline CDR1 is SGHTA and CDR2 FQGTGA. V lost 5 bases, J lost 6 bases, and 15 bases lay in between. The CDR3 region has the DNA TGTGCCAGCAGCCTCCTGGCAGGGACGGATACGCAGTATTTT. As protein: CASSLLAGTDTQYF.

The chain carries TRBV5-1 and TRBJ1-3, with D unclear. The CDR3 totals 13 residues. Germline V lookup: CDR1 SGHRS, CDR2 YFSETQ. V was pared by 0 bases and J by 2 bases, with 3 bases between. The CDR3 nucleotides read TGCGCCAGCAGCTTGGGGCCTGGAAACACCATATATTTT. Its protein is CASSLGPGNTIYF.

The V gene is TRBV7-2, the J gene TRBJ2-1, with D tentatively TRBD1 (6 bases). This CDR3 has 15 residues. Trimming cost V 5 bases and J 4 bases, with 15 bases left between them. The germline V gene has CDR1 SGHTA and CDR2 FQGNSA. DNA for the CDR3: TGTGCCAGCAGCCCGTCAGGGGCCCTATACAATGAGCAGTTCTTC. Translating gives CASSPSGALYNEQFF.

The sample holds a few counts of this clonotype. The rearrangement uses TRBV20-1 and TRBJ1-5; D is perhaps TRBD1 (6 bases). Looked up from germline, CDR1 is DFQATT and CDR2 is SNEGSKA (reference sequence). The CDR3 is made up of 15 amino acids. V was trimmed by 1 base and J by 0 bases, leaving 10 bases between them. Written as DNA, the CDR3 is TGCAGTGCTAGAGTACAGGGAGGTAGCAATCAGCCCCAGCATTTT. This sequence encodes CSARVQGGSNQPQHF.

The chain combines TRBV5-1 with TRBJ2-7, with D hard to call. This CDR3 is built from 13 residues. Trimming stripped 4 bases from V and 2 bases from J, with 10 bases between. Germline assignment: CDR1 SGHRS and CDR2 YFSETQ. The CDR3 nucleotides are TGCGCCAGCAGCCGAAGCAGTCCCTACGAGCAGTACTTC. It is translated as CASSRSSPYEQYF. Using reference TRBV5-1 and TRBJ2-7 for the parts outside the CDR3, the full variable domain is KAGVTQTPRYLIKTRGQQVTLSCSPISGHRSVSWYQQTPGQGLQFLFEYFSETQRNKGNFPGRFSGRQFSNSRSEMNVSTLELGDSALYLCASSRSSPYEQYFGPGTRLTVT.

In its sample, this clonotype was seen a few times. The chain joins TRBV12-5 to TRBJ1-1; D is uncertain. This CDR3 is 14 amino acids long. V lost 2 bases and J 5 bases, leaving 12 bases between the germline ends. Germline lookup yields CDR1 LGHNT and CDR2 FRNRAP. The CDR3 DNA follows: TGTGCTAGTGGTTTGTACGGCGCGGGGACTGAAGCTTTCTTT. It encodes CASGLYGAGTEAFF. Full variable domain (rest looked up from reference TRBV12-5 and TRBJ1-1): DARVTQTPRHKVTEMGQEVTMRCQPILGHNTVFWYRQTMMQGLELLAYFRNRAPLDDSGMPKDRFSAEMPDATLATLKIQPSEPRDSAVYFCASGLYGAGTEAFFGQGTRLTVV.